This note documents a single T cell receptor beta chain sequence. The antigen is unknown. The data belong to a study of cytomegalovirus exposure and HLA in healthy donors. Overall study findings and caveats: The study assumed roughly uniform donor sequencing depth for presence/absence analyses.

PCR employed 60 Vbeta and 13 Jbeta primers. Authors' processing steps: In a later analysis, of 80 million or so unique beta chains, around 9.9 million appeared in at least two donors. Assay: immunoSEQ multiplex PCR; the TCRdb copy retains only in-frame clones and omits some. The V and J calls and the clone size are those of that table, but D and trimming were determined from the DNA. The sample includes roughly 190,000 clones, around 86% seen only once; the top ten take around 1.4%. The CDR3 length is 16 residues. V was pared by 11 bases and J by 0 bases, with 20 bases between. The V gene's germline CDR1 is LGHNA and CDR2 YSLEER.

The V gene is TRBV4-3, the J gene TRBJ2-1; D is uncertain. Material: PBMCs. The sequence was collected from a man between 25 and 39 years old in good health and CMV-seronegative. The CDR3 region is CADHRVGSLSYNEQFF. The CDR3 nucleotides are TGCGCCGATCACAGAGTGGGTTCCCTCTCCTACAATGAGCAGTTCTTC.